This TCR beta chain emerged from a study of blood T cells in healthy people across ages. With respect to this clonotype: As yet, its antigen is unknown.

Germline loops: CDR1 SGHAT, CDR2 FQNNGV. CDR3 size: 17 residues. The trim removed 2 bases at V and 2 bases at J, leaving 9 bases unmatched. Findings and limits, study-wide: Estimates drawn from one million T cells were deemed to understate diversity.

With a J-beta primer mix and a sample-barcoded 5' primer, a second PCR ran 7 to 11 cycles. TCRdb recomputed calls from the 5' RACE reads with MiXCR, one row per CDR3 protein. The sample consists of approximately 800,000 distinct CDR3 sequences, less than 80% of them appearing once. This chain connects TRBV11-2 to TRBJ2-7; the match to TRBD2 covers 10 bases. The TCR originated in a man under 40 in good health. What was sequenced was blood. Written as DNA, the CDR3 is TGTGCCAGCAGCTTACGTCCTAGCGGGGGTCGAACCTACGAGCAGTACTTC. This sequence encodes CASSLRPSGGRTYEQYF.